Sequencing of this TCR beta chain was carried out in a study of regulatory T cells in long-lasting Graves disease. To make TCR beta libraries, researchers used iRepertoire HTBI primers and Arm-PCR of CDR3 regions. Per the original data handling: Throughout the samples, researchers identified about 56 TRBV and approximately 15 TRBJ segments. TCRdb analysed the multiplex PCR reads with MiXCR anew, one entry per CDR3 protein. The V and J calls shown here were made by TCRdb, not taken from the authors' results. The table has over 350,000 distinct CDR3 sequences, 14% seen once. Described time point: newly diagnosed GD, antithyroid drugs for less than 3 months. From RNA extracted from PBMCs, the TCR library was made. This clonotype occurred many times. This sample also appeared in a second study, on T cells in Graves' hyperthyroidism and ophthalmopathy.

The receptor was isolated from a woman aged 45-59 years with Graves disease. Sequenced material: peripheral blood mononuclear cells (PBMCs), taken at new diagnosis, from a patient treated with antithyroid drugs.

The CDR3 here is CASSLGHVNTEAFF. CDR3 sequence (DNA): TGTGCCAGCAGCTTAGGTCACGTGAACACTGAAGCTTTCTTT. This rearrangement joins TRBV11-2 to TRBJ1-1; no definite D call. This CDR3 is built from 14 residues. V was pared by 1 base and J by 0 bases, with 6 bases between. Germline CDR1 SGHAT, CDR2 FQNNGV.